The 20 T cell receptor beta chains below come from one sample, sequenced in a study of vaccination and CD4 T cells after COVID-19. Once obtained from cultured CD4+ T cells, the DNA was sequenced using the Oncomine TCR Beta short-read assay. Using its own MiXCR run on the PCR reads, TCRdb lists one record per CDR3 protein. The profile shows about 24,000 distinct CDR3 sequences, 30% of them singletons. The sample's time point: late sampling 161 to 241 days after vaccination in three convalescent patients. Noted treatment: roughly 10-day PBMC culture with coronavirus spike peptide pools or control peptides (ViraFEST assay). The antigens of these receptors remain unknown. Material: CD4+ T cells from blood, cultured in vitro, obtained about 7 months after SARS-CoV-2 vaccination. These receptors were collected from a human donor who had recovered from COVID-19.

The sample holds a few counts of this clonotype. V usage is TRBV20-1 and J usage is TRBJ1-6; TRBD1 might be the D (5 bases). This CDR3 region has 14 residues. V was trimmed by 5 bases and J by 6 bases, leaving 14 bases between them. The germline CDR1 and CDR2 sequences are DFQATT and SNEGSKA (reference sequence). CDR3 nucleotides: TGCAGTGCTCCTACCGGGACTGGTAATTCACCCCTCCACTTT. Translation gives CSAPTGTGNSPLHF.

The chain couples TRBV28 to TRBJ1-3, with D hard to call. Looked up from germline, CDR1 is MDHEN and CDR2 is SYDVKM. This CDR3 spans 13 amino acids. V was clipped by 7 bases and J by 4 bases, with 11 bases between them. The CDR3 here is CASISTQGNTIYF. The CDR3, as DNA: TGTGCCAGCATCTCGACCCAGGGAAACACCATATATTTT.

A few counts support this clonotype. The CDR3 region is CSARTLAGSYEQYF. DNA of the CDR3: TGCAGTGCTAGAACACTAGCGGGATCCTACGAGCAGTACTTC. The rearrangement joins TRBV20-1 to TRBJ2-7, with 10 bases identical to TRBD2. J lost 1 base, V lost 2 bases, and 2 bases had no gene match. Germline V gene sequence: CDR1 DFQATT, CDR2 SNEGSKA (reference sequence). The CDR3 is 14 residues long.

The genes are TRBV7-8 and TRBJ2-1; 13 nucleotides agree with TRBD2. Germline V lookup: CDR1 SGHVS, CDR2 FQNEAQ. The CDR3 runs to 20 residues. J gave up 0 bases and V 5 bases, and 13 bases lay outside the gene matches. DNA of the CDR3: TGTGCCAGCAGCACGACGTACCCGAGGACTAGCGGGAGCTCCTACAATGAGCAGTTCTTC. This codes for CASSTTYPRTSGSSYNEQFF.

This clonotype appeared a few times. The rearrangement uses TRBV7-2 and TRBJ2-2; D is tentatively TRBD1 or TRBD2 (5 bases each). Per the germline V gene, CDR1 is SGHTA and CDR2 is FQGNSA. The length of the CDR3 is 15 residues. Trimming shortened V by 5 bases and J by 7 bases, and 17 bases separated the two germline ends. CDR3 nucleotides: TGTGCCAGCAGCCAGGGACCCTGGGGAGTCGGGGAGCTGTTTTTT. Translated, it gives CASSQGPWGVGELFF.

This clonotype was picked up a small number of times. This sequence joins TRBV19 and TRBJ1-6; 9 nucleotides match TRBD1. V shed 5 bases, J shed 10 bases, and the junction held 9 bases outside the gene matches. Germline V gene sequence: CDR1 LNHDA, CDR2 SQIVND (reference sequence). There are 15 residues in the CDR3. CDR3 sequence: CASSPSGQGWSPLHF. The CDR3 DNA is TGTGCCAGTAGTCCCTCGGGACAGGGATGGTCACCCCTCCACTTT. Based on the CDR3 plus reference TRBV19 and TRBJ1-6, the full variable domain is DGGITQSPKYLFRKEGQNVTLSCEQNLNHDAMYWYRQDPGQGLRLIYYSQIVNDFQKGDIAEGYSVSREKKESFPLTVTSAQKNPTAFYLCASSPSGQGWSPLHFGNGTRLTVT.

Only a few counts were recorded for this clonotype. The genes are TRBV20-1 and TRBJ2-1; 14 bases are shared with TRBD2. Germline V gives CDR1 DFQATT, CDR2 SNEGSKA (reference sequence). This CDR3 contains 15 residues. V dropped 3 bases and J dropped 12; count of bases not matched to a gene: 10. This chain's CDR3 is CSASLGLAGAPWQFF. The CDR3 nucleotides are TGCAGTGCTAGTCTGGGACTAGCGGGAGCGCCTTGGCAGTTCTTC.

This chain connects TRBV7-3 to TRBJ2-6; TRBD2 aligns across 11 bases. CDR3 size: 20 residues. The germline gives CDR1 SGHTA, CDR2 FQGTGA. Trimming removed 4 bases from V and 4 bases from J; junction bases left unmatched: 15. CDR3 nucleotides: TGTGCCAGCAGCTCCCTTACTCCCGGGACTAGCGGATACGGGGCCAACGTCCTGACTTTC. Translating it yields CASSSLTPGTSGYGANVLTF.

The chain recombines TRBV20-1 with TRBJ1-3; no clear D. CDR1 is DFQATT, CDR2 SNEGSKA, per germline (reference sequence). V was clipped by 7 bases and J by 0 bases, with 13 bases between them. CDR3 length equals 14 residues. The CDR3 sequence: CSVLSLSSGNTIYF. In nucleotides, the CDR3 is TGCAGTGTTCTCAGTCTCAGCTCTGGAAACACCATATATTTT.

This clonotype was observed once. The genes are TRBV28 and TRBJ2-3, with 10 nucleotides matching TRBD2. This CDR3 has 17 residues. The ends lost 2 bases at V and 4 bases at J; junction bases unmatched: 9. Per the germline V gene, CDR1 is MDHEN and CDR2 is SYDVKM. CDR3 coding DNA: TGTGCCAGCAGTTTAAGCTTAACTAGCGGGAAATCAGATACGCAGTATTTT. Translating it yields CASSLSLTSGKSDTQYF.

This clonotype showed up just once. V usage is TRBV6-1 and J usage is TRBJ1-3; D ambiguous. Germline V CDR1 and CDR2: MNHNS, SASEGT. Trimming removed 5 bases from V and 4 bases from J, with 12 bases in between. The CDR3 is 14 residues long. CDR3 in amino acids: CASSTPRMGNTIYF. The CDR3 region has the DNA TGTGCCAGCAGTACTCCCCGAATGGGAAACACCATATATTTT.

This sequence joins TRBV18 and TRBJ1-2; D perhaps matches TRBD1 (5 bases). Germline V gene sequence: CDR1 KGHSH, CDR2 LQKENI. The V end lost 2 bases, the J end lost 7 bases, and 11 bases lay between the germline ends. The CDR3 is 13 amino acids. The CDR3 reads CASSPGAGGGYTF. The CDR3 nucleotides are TGTGCCAGCTCACCAGGGGCGGGAGGTGGCTACACCTTC.

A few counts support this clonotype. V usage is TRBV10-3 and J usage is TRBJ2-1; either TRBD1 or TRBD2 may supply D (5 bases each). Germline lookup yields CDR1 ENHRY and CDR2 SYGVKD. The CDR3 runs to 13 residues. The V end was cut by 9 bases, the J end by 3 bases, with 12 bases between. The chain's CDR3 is CAMGQGVYNEQFF. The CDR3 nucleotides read TGTGCCATGGGCCAGGGAGTCTACAATGAGCAGTTCTTC.

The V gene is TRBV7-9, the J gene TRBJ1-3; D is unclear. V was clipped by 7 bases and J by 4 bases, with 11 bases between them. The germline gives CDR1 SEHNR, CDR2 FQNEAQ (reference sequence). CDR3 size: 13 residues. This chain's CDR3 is CASKRQAGNTIYF. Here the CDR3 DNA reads TGTGCCAGCAAGCGGCAGGCGGGAAACACCATATATTTT.

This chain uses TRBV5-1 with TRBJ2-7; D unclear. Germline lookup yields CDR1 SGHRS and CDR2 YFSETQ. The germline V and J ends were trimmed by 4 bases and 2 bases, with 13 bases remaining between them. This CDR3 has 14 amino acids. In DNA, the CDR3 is TGCGCCAGCAGCCCAAACAACCAGGCCTACGAGCAGTACTTC. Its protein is CASSPNNQAYEQYF.

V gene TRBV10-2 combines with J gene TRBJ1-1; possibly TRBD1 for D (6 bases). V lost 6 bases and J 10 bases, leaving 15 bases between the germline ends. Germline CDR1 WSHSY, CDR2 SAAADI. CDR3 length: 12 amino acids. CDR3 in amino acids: CASSYEARGAFF. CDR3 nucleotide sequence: TGCGCCAGCAGCTATGAGGCCAGGGGAGCTTTCTTT.

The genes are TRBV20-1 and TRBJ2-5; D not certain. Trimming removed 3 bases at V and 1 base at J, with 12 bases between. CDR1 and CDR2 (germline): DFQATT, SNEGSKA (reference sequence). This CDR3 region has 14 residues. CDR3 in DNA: TGCAGTGCTAGTGACAAACCCGGCCAAGAGACCCAGTACTTC. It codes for CSASDKPGQETQYF.

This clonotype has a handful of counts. CDR3 coding DNA: TGTGCCACCAGTGAACCTGGACAGTCTCCGGTCGATACGCAGTATTTT. This encodes CATSEPGQSPVDTQYF. V is TRBV24-1 and J is TRBJ2-3; TRBD1 is a possible D gene (6 bases). The CDR3 length is 16 residues. Germline V gives CDR1 KGHDR, CDR2 SFDVKD. Trimming removed 4 bases at V and 6 bases at J, with 19 bases between.

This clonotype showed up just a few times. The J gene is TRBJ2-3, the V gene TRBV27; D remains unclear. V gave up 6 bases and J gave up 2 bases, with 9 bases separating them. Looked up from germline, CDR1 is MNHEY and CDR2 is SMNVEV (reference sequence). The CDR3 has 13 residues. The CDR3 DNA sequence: TGTGCCAGCAGACCGACAAACACAGATACGCAGTATTTT. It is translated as CASRPTNTDTQYF.

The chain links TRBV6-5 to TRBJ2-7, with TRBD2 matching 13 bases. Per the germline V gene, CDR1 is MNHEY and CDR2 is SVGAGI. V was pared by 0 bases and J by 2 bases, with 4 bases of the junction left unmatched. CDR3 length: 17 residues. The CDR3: CASSYSGGLAGPYEQYF. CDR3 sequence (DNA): TGTGCCAGCAGTTACTCCGGGGGACTAGCGGGGCCCTACGAGCAGTACTTC.